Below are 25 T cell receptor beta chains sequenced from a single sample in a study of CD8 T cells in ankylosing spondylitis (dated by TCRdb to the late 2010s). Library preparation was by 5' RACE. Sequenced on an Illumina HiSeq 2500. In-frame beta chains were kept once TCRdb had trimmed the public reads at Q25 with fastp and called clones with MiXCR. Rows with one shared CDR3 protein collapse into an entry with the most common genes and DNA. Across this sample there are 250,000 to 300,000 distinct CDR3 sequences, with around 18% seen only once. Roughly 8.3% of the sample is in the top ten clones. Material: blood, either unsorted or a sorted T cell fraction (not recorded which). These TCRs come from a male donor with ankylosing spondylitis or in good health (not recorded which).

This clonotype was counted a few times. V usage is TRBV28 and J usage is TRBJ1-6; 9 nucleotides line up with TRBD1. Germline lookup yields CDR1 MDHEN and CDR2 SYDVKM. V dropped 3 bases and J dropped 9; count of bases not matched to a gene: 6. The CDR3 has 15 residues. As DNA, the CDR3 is TGTGCCAGCAGTTTCAACAGGGGGCTTGGTTCACCCCTCCACTTT. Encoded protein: CASSFNRGLGSPLHF.

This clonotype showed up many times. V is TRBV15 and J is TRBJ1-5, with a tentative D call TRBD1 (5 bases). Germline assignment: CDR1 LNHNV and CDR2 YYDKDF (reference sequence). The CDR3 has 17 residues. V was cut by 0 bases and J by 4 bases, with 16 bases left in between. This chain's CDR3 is CATSRDIRNRLNQPQHF. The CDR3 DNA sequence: TGTGCCACCAGCAGAGATATCAGGAACAGGCTAAATCAGCCCCAGCATTTT.

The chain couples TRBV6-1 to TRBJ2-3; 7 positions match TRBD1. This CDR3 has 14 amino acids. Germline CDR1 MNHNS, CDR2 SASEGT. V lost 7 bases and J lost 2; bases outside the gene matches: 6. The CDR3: CASTRDRPTDTQYF. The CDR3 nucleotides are TGTGCCAGCACCCGGGACAGACCCACAGATACGCAGTATTTT.

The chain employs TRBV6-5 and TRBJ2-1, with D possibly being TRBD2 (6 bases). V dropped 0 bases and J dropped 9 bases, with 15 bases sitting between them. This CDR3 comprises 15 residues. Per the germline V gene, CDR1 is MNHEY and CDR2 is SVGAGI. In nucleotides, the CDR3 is TGTGCCAGCAGTTACTCGGGGGGTCCAACGGGTGAGCAGTTCTTC. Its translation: CASSYSGGPTGEQFF.

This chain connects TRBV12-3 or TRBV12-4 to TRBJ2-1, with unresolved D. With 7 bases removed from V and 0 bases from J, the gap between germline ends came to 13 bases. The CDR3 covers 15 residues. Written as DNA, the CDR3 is TGTGCCAGCACCCAAGAGCGAAGCTCCTACAATGAGCAGTTCTTC. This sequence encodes CASTQERSSYNEQFF.

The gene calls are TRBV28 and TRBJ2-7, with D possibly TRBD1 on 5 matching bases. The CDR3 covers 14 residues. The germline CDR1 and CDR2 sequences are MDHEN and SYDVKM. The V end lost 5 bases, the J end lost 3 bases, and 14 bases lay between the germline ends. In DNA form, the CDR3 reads TGTGCCAGCAGTACCGGACACACCAACTACGAGCAGTACGTC. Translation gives CASSTGHTNYEQYV.

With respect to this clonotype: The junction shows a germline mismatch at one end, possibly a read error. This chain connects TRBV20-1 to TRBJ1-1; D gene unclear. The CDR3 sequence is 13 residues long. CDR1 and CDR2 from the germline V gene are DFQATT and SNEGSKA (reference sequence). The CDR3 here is CSARLGVKTEAFF. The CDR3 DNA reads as TGCAGTGCTAGATTAGGAGTGAAAACTGAAGCTTTCTTT.

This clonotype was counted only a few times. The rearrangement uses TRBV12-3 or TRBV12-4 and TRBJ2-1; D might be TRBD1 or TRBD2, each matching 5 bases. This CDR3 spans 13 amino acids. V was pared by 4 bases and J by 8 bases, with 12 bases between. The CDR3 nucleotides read TGTGCCAGCAGTTCGGGACGATGGGATGAGCAGTTCTTC. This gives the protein CASSSGRWDEQFF.

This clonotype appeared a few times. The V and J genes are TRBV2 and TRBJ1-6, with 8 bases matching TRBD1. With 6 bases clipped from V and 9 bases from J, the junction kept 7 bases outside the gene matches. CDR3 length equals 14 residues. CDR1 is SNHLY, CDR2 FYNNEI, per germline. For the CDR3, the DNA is TGTGCCAGCAGGAAGGACAGGGAAGGTTCACCCCTCCACTTT. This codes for CASRKDREGSPLHF.

DNA for the CDR3: TGTGCCAGCAGCCAAGGAGGGGGTACCCGCTACGAGCAGTACGTC. Translation: CASSQGGGTRYEQYV. The chain links TRBV14 to TRBJ2-7, with D possibly matching TRBD1 (6 bases). The CDR3 loop spans 15 amino acids. With 1 base removed from V and 3 bases from J, the gap between germline ends came to 13 bases. Germline-derived CDR1 and CDR2 are SGHDN and FVKESK.

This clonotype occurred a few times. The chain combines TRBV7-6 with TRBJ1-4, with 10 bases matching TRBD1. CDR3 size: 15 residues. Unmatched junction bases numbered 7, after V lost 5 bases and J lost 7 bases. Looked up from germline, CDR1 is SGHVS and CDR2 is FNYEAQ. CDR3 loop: CASSGTGQGTEKLFF. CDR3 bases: TGTGCCAGCAGCGGAACGGGACAGGGGACTGAAAAACTGTTTTTT.

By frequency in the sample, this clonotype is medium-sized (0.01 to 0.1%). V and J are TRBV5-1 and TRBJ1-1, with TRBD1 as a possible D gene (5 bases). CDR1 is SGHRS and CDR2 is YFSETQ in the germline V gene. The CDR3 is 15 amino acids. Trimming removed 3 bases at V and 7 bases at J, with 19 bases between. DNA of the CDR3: TGCGCCAGCAGCTCCACCGTCTTGGGGACTAGTGAAGCTTTCTTT. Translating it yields CASSSTVLGTSEAFF.

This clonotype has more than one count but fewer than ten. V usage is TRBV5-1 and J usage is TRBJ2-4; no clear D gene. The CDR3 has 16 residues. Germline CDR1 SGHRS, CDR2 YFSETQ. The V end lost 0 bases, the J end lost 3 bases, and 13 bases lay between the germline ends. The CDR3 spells CASSLGSGSGKNIQYF. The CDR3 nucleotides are TGCGCCAGCAGCTTGGGGTCTGGGTCGGGCAAAAACATTCAGTACTTC. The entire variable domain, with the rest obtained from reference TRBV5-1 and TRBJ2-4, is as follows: KAGVTQTPRYLIKTRGQQVTLSCSPISGHRSVSWYQQTPGQGLQFLFEYFSETQRNKGNFPGRFSGRQFSNSRSEMNVSTLELGDSALYLCASSLGSGSGKNIQYFGAGTRLSVL.

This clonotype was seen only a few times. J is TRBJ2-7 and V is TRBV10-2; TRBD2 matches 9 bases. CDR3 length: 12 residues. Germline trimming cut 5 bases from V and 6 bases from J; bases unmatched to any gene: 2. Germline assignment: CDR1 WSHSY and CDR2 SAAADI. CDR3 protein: CASSPSGAEQYV. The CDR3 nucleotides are TGCGCCAGCAGTCCTAGCGGGGCCGAGCAGTACGTC.

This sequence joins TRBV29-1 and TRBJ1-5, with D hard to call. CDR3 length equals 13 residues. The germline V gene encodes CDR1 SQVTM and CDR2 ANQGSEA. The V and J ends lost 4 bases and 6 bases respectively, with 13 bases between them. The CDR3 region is CSVGGVSGQPQHF. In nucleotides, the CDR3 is TGCAGCGTTGGCGGGGTTTCAGGTCAGCCCCAGCATTTT. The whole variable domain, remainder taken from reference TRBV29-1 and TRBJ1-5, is SAVISQKPSRDICQRGTSLTIQCQVDSQVTMMFWYRQQPGQSLTLIATANQGSEATYESGFVIDKFPISRPNLTFSTLTVSNMSPEDSSIYLCSVGGVSGQPQHFGDGTRLSIL.

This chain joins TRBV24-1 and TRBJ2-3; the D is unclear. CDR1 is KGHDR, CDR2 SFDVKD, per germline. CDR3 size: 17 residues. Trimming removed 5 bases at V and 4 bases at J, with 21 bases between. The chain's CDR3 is CATSGPGPTDKADTQYF. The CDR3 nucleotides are TGTGCCACCAGTGGTCCGGGCCCGACGGATAAGGCAGATACGCAGTATTTT.

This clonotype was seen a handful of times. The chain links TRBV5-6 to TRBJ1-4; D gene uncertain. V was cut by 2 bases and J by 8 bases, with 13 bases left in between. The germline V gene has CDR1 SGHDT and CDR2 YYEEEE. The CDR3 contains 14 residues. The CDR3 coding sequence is TGTGCCAGCAGCTTCCAGGTCGGTGGGGAAAAACTGTTTTTT. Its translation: CASSFQVGGEKLFF.

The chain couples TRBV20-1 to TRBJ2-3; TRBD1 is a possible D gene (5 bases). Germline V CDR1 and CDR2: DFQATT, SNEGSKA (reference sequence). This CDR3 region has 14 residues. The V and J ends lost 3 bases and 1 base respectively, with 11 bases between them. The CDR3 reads CSASLGLGTDTQYF. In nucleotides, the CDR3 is TGCAGTGCTAGTCTGGGGCTCGGCACAGATACGCAGTATTTT.

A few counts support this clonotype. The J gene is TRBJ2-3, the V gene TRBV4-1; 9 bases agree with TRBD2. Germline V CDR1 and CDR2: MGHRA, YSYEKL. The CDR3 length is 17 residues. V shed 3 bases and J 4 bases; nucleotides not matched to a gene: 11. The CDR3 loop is CASSHELIAGAADTQYF. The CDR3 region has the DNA TGCGCCAGCAGCCACGAACTCATAGCGGGAGCGGCAGATACGCAGTATTTT.

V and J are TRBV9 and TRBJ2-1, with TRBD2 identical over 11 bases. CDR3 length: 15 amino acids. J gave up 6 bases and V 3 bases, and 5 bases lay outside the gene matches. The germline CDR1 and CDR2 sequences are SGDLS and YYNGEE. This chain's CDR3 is CASSELAGGINEQFF. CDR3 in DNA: TGTGCCAGCAGCGAGCTAGCGGGAGGCATCAATGAGCAGTTCTTC.

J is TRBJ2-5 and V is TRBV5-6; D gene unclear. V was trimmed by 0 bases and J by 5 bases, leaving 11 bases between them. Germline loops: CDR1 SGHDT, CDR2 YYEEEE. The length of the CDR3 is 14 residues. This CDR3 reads CASSLVGRGETQYF. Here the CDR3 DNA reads TGTGCCAGCAGCTTGGTAGGGCGTGGGGAGACCCAGTACTTC.

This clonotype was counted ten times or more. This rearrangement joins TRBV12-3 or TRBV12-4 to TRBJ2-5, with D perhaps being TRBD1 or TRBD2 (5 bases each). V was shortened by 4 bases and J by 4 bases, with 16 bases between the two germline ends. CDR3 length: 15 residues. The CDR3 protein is CASSSGTGPGETQYF. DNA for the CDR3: TGTGCCAGCAGTTCGGGAACGGGACCGGGAGAGACCCAGTACTTC.

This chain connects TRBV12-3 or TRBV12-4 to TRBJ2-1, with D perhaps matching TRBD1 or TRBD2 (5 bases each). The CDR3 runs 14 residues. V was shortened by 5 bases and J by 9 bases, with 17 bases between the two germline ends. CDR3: CASSTGRLATEQFF. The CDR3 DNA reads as TGTGCCAGCAGTACGGGGCGGCTAGCTACTGAGCAGTTCTTC.

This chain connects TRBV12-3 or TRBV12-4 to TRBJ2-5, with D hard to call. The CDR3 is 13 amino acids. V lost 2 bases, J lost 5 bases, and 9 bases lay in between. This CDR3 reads CASSLTSRETQYF. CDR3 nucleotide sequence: TGTGCCAGCAGTTTAACAAGTAGGGAGACCCAGTACTTC.

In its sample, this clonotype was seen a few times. CDR3 DNA sequence: TGCGCCAGCAGTCAGTGGGCAGGGGGTGTGAACACTGAAGCTTTCTTT. Amino acid sequence: CASSQWAGGVNTEAFF. This chain uses TRBV5-1 with TRBJ1-1; TRBD1 matches 7 bases. The CDR3 has 16 amino acids. V lost 5 bases and J lost 0; bases outside the gene matches: 10. Germline lookup yields CDR1 SGHRS and CDR2 YFSETQ.